This T cell receptor (beta chain) stems from a study of identical twins. This clonotype was counted only a few times. TCRdb re-derived calls from the 5' RACE reads in MiXCR, one entry per CDR3 protein. Found here are roughly 500,000 distinct CDR3 sequences, under 25% of them singletons; the top ten hold 0.75% to 0.95%. Germline V gives CDR1 SGHRS, CDR2 YFSETQ. The ends lost 2 bases at V and 2 bases at J; junction bases unmatched: 2. The length of the CDR3 is 14 residues. These data are also associated with another study on T cells expressing NK-cell markers. That work contributes: Roughly six donors showed dominant NKG2C+ clonotypes comprising about 1.0-7.0% of their CD8+ T cells.

The sequence was obtained from a woman aged 18 to 35 in good health. This chain uses TRBV5-1 with TRBJ2-3, with 7 bases lining up with TRBD2. What was sequenced was CD4+ T cells sorted from blood. The CDR3 here is CASSLGDYTDTQYF. Written as DNA, the CDR3 is TGCGCCAGCAGCTTAGGGGACTACACAGATACGCAGTATTTT.